This TCR beta chain comes out of a study of cytomegalovirus exposure and HLA in healthy donors. Broader study findings: The likely explanation for a cluster of highly shared sequence variants was sequencing artifact. Further analysis was carried out later, and it showed several of the most significant clusters appearing linked to common viral pathogens.

This clone was detected only once. Its antigen is currently unknown. PCR was performed using 60 Vbeta and 13 Jbeta primers. Libraries were prepared by immunoSEQ multiplex PCR; TCRdb keeps only in-frame clonotypes and omits some of them. The profile shows 100,000 to 120,000 clones, 80% to 85% of them singletons. The CDR3 extends over 13 amino acids. Trimming pared 4 bases from V and 5 bases from J, leaving 14 bases between. From germline, CDR1 is SQVTM and CDR2 ANQGSEA. The sample taken for sequencing was PBMCs. V and J are TRBV29-1 and TRBJ1-2; D is uncertain. The receptor's source is a woman aged 60-70 years in good health and CMV-seropositive. The CDR3 protein is CSVAAGREYGYTF. The CDR3 nucleotides read TGCAGCGTTGCAGCGGGCAGAGAGTATGGCTACACCTTC.